This T cell receptor beta chain was retrieved from a study of blood T cells in healthy people across ages (dated by TCRdb to the mid-2010s). Regarding the complete study: In model experiments, template switching captured roughly one uniquely barcoded TCR beta cDNA molecule for every two T cells. The study measured age-related changes in TCR beta repertoire diversity using deep sequencing normalized with unique cDNA molecular identifiers. The donors were divided into four age groups: young (average around 16 years), middle-aged (roughly 40), aged (about 60) and long-lived (roughly 88). To avoid experimental bias, donors of different ages were randomly spread across the sequencing lanes. For two donors (one aged 18 to 30 and one aged 80 or older), the study analyzed two additional independent replicas of 1 million unique cDNA reads from the same blood draw. The paper as a whole reports these results and caveats: Donor CMV infection status was unknown, potentially confounding age-related changes in expanded clonotypes. Conclusive comparison of naive and antigen-experienced compartments was prevented by the profiling of bulk unsorted PBMCs. Compared with the aged group, the long-lived group had more naive CD4+ T cells, fewer expanded clones and increased TCR diversity, a pattern suggesting age selection. Estimates of total diversity based on one million sequenced T cells were considered lower bounds and underestimates. A strong correlation was found between observed TCR beta diversity and the percentage of naive T cells measured by flow cytometry. As age increased, observed TCR beta diversity per million T cells dropped in a roughly linear way, and a significant reduction was already evident by age roughly 40.

V drops 3 bases and J drops 2 bases, leaving 10 bases in between. From the germline V gene (reference sequence), CDR1 is DFQATT and CDR2 is SNEGSKA. The CDR3 spans 13 residues, from the cysteine through the phenylalanine. CDR3 DNA is the only sequence kept; it has 39 bases, read in frame from the first base. Libraries were made using 5' RACE. Reads for this sample came from an Illumina HiSeq 2500. A second roughly 7 to 11 cycle PCR used a sample-barcoded 5' primer and a J-beta primer mix. Each TCR beta cDNA molecule received a unique molecular identifier from a template-switch 5' adaptor carrying 12 random nucleotides. Each sample yielded at least 3 million CDR3-containing paired-end reads. The Mint cDNA synthesis kit, primed by a TRBC-specific oligonucleotide, was used to synthesize first-strand cDNA from all RNA. Following uracil-DNA glycosylase treatment, all cDNA underwent a first 18-cycle PCR with the universal primers M1SS and BC2_uni_R. As for the authors' bioinformatics: Normalization of each sample was performed by random selection of 1 million high-quality reads, each carrying a distinct molecular identifier. Instead of being binned into consensus sequences, reads with shared molecular identifiers were discarded. MiTCR, with a Q25 quality threshold and the strictest error-elimination algorithm, was used for CDR3 identification, clonotype clustering and error correction. Lower-bound total TCR beta diversity was estimated with a nonparametric unseen species model using Euler transformation. The raw public reads went through TCRdb reprocessing: fastp at Q25, MiXCR clone calling, in-frame beta chains kept. Each CDR3 protein gets just one entry, which takes the most common genes and DNA from the rows behind it. In this record, the V and J calls reflect TCRdb's handling and not the investigators' own analysis. The sample table lists 1.4 million to 1.5 million distinct CDR3 sequences, around 39% of them with a count of one. The ten largest account for 7% to 9% of the sample.

This clonotype showed up just a few times. The antigen this receptor binds is unknown. Qualities for individual bases were not recorded, and no much larger clone is one base off. The donors were some 39 Caucasian individuals from Russia, aged about 6 to 95 years, who were systemically healthy. Each donor gave about 9.2 milliliters of peripheral blood, drawn into EDTA-treated Vacutainer tubes. Ficoll-Paque density-gradient centrifugation was used to isolate PBMCs, with at least 7 million per sample. Total RNA was extracted from PBMCs with Trizol reagent, with at least 5 micrograms obtained per sample. Naive CD45RAhigh/CD27high T cell percentages were measured by flow cytometry on a PBMC aliquot from every donor.

The specimen was blood. Recombination connected TRBV20-1 to TRBJ2-5; the D gene is not confidently resolved. This clonotype was sampled from a woman younger than 35 in good health. The CDR3 protein is CSARSVSQETQYF. The DNA reads as follows: TGCAGTGCTAGGTCTGTGTCTCAAGAGACCCAGTACTTC.